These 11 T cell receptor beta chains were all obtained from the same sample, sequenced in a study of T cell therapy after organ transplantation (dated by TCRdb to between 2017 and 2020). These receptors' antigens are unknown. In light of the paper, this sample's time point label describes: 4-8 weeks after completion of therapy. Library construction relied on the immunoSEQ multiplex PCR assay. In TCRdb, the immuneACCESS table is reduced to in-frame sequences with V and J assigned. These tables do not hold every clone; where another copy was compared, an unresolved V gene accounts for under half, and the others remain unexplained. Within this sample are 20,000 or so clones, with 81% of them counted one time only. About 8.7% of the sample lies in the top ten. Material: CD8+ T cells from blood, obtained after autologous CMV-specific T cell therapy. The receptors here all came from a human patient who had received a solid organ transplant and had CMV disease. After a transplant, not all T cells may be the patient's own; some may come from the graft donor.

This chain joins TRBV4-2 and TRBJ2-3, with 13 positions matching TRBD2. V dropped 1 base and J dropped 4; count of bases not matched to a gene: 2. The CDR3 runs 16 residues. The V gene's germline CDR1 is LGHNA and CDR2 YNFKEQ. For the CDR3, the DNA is TGTGCCAGCAGCCAAGGACTAGCGGGGGGCGCAGATACGCAGTATTTT. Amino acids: CASSQGLAGGADTQYF.

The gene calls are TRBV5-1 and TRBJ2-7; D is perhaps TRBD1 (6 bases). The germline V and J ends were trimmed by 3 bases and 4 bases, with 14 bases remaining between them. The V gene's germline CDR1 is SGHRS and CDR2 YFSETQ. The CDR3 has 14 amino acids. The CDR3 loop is CASSSEGVRYEQYF. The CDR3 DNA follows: TGCGCCAGCAGCTCCGAGGGGGTCAGGTACGAGCAGTACTTC.

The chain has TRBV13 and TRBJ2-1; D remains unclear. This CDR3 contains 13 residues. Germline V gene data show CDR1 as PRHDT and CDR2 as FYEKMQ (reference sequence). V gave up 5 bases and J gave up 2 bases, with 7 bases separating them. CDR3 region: CASSVPTYNEQFF. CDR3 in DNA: TGTGCCAGCAGCGTCCCTACCTACAATGAGCAGTTCTTC.

The CDR3 DNA follows: TGTGCCAGCAGTGAAGCGCGATTCACAGGGGGGAGCTCCTACGAGCAGTACTTC. This codes for CASSEARFTGGSSYEQYF. The chain recombines TRBV6-1 with TRBJ2-7; 8 bases align to TRBD1. Germline-derived CDR1 and CDR2 are MNHNS and SASEGT. The CDR3 length is 18 residues. Trimming at V came to 0 bases and at J to 0 bases, leaving 10 bases not matched to a gene.

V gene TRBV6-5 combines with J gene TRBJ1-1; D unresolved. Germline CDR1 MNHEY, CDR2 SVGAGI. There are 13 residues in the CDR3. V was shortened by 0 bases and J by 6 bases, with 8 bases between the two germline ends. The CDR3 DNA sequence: TGTGCCAGCAGTTACTCGGGGTGGGCTGAAGCTTTCTTT. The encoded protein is CASSYSGWAEAFF.

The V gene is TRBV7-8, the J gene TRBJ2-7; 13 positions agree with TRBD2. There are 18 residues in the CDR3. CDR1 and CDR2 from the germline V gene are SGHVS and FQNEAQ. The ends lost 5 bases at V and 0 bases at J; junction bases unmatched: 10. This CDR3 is CASSTSGLAGESSYEQYF. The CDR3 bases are TGTGCCAGCAGCACCTCAGGACTAGCGGGGGAGAGCTCCTACGAGCAGTACTTC.

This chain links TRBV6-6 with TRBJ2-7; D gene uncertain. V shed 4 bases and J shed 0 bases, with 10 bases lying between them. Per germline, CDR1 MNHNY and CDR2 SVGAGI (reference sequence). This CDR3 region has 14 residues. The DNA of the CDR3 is TGTGCCAGCAGTTCAAATCCCCGCTCCTACGAGCAGTACTTC. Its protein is CASSSNPRSYEQYF.

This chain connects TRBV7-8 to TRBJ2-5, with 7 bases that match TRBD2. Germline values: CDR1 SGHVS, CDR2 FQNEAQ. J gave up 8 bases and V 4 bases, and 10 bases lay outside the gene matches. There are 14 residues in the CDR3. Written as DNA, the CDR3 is TGTGCCAGCAGCTCCTTGGGGCGGGGGATTACCCAGTACTTC. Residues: CASSSLGRGITQYF.

The CDR3 is CASRGGADQPQHF. The CDR3 DNA sequence: TGCGCCAGCAGGGGGGGGGCTGATCAGCCCCAGCATTTT. V is TRBV10-1 and J is TRBJ1-5, with D maybe TRBD1 (6 bases). The CDR3 spans 13 residues. Trimming removed 6 bases from V and 5 bases from J, with 11 bases in between. Germline CDR1 reads WNHNN; CDR2 reads SYGVQD (reference sequence).

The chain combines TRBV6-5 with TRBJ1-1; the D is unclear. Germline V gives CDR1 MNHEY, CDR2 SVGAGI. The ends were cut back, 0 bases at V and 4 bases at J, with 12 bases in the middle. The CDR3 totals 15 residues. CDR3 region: CASSYSGSLGTEAFF. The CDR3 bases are TGTGCCAGCAGTTACTCAGGGAGTTTAGGCACTGAAGCTTTCTTT.

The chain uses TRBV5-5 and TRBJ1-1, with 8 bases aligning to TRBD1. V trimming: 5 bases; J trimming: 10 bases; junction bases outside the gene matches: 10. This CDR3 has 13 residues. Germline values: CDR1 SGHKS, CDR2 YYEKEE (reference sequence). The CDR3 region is CASRLQGVNGAFF. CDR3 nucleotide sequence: TGTGCCAGCAGGTTACAGGGGGTGAATGGAGCTTTCTTT. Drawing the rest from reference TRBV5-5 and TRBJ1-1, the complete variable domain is DAGVTQSPTHLIKTRGQQVTLRCSPISGHKSVSWYQQVLGQGPQFIFQYYEKEERGRGNFPDRFSARQFPNYSSELNVNALLLGDSALYLCASRLQGVNGAFFGQGTRLTVV.